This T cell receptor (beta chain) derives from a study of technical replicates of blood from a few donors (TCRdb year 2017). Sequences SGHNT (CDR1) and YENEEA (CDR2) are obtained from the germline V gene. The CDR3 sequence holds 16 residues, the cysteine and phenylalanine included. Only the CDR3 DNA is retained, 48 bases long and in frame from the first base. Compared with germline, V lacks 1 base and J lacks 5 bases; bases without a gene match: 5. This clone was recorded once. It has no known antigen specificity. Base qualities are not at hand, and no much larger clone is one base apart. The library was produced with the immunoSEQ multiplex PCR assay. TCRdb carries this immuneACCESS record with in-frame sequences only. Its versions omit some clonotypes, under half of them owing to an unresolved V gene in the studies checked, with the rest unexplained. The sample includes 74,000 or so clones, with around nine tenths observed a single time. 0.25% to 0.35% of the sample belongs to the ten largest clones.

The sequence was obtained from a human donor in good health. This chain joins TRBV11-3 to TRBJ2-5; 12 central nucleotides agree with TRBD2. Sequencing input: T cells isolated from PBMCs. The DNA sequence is TGTGCCAGCAGCTTAGGACTAGCGGGGGCAGGGGAGACCCAGTACTTC. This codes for CASSLGLAGAGETQYF.